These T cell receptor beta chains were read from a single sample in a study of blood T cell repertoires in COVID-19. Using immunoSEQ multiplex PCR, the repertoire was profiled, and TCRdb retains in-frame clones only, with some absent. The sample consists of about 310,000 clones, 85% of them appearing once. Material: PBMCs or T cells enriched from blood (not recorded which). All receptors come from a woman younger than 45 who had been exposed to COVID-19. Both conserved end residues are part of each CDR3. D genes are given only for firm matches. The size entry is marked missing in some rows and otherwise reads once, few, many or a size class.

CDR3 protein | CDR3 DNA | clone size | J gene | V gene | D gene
CASSLERAGGELFF | TGTGCCAGCAGCTTGGAGAGGGCGGGCGGGGAGCTGTTTTTT | NA | TRBJ2-2 | TRBV11-3 | NA
CASSLRVAGEQFF | TGTGCCAGCAGCTTAAGAGTAGCTGGTGAGCAGTTCTTC | NA | TRBJ2-1 | TRBV7-3 | NA
CASSLARVLGNTIYF | TGTGCCAGCAGCTTAGCCAGGGTCTTGGGAAACACCATATATTTT | NA | TRBJ1-3 | TRBV7-2 | NA
CASRSTGRSEQYF | TGTGCCAGCAGGTCGACAGGGAGGTCCGAGCAGTACTTC | NA | TRBJ2-7 | TRBV6-5 | NA
CASIRGRGNSGNTIYF | TGTGCCAGCATCCGAGGACGGGGGAACTCTGGAAACACCATATATTTT | NA | TRBJ1-3 | TRBV28 | NA
CASSFRGSTEAFF | TGTGCCAGCAGCTTCAGGGGTAGCACTGAAGCTTTCTTT | NA | TRBJ1-1 | TRBV7-9 | NA
CASSLSTSGSYEQFF | TGTGCCAGCAGCTTAAGCACTAGCGGGAGTTATGAGCAGTTCTTC | NA | TRBJ2-1 | TRBV7-2 | TRBD2
CASSTTDQETQYF | TGTGCCAGTAGTACGACAGACCAAGAGACCCAGTACTTC | NA | TRBJ2-5 | TRBV19 | NA
CASSRLRSISTDTQYF | TGTGCCAGCAGCCGCCTGCGGTCGATTAGTACAGATACGCAGTATTTT | NA | TRBJ2-3 | TRBV11-2 | NA
CASSLRFNAEQFF | TGTGCCAGCAGCTTACGGTTTAACGCTGAGCAGTTCTTC | NA | TRBJ2-1 | TRBV11-2 | NA
CASSSNIRNGYTF | TGTGCCAGCAGCTCCAATATTAGAAATGGCTACACCTTC | NA | TRBJ1-2 | TRBV28 | NA
CASSPDGQGAYEQYF | TGCGCCAGCAGCCCCGATGGCCAGGGGGCCTACGAGCAGTACTTC | NA | TRBJ2-7 | TRBV5-1 | TRBD1
CASSEIRLYGYTF | TGTGCCAGCAGTGAAATCAGGTTATATGGCTACACCTTC | NA | TRBJ1-2 | TRBV6-1 | NA
CASSQYSNQPQHF | TGCGCCAGCAGCCAGTATAGCAATCAGCCCCAGCATTTT | NA | TRBJ1-5 | TRBV10-2 | NA
CASSADRIRQPQHF | TGCGCCAGCAGCGCAGACAGGATCCGGCAGCCCCAGCATTTT | once | TRBJ1-5 | TRBV10-2 | NA
CASRPSGGPYEQYF | TGTGCCAGCAGGCCTAGCGGGGGGCCCTACGAGCAGTACTTC | NA | TRBJ2-7 | TRBV27 | TRBD2
CASSPARGRGYGYTF | TGTGCCAGCAGCCCGGCCAGGGGGCGCGGCTATGGCTACACCTTC | NA | TRBJ1-2 | TRBV7-2 | TRBD1
CASGTTQETQYF | TGTGCCAGCGGGACTACTCAAGAGACCCAGTACTTC | NA | TRBJ2-5 | TRBV2 | TRBD2
CASSRGGSTDTQYF | TGCGCCAGCAGCAGAGGAGGATCCACAGATACGCAGTATTTT | once | TRBJ2-3 | TRBV4-1 | NA
CASTQGRGTGGDEQYF | TGTGCCAGCACCCAGGGTAGGGGGACAGGGGGCGACGAGCAGTACTTC | once | TRBJ2-7 | TRBV7-9 | TRBD1
CASSPRGTSGGASSYEQYF | TGCGCCAGCAGCCCTAGAGGGACTAGCGGGGGGGCTAGCTCCTACGAGCAGTACTTC | NA | TRBJ2-7 | TRBV4-1 | TRBD2
CASSESGRGRLGNTIYF | TGTGCCAGCAGTGAAAGTGGTCGAGGAAGACTTGGAAACACCATATATTTT | NA | TRBJ1-3 | TRBV6-1 | NA
CASSTDTGISGNTIYF | TGTGCCAGCAGCACCGACACGGGGATCTCTGGAAACACCATATATTTT | NA | TRBJ1-3 | TRBV28 | NA
CSGGRMGETQYF | TGCAGCGGAGGGAGAATGGGAGAGACCCAGTACTTC | NA | TRBJ2-5 | TRBV29-1 | NA
CASSLGLLAGGSTDTQYF | TGTGCCAGCAGCTTAGGGTTACTAGCGGGAGGGAGCACAGATACGCAGTATTTT | few | TRBJ2-3 | TRBV7-3 | TRBD2
CASRGRGSGNTIYF | TGTGCCAGCAGGGGGCGGGGCTCTGGAAACACCATATATTTT | few | TRBJ1-3 | TRBV28 | NA
CASSSIVDRVSAFF | TGTGCCAGTAGTTCGATAGTGGACAGAGTTTCAGCTTTCTTT | NA | TRBJ1-1 | TRBV19 | NA
CASSLGLAGFQTQYF | TGTGCCAGCAGCTTGGGACTAGCGGGGTTCCAGACCCAGTACTTC | once | TRBJ2-5 | TRBV7-2 | TRBD2
CASGSGTVGETQYF | TGTGCCAGCGGTTCCGGGACAGTGGGAGAGACCCAGTACTTC | NA | TRBJ2-5 | TRBV6-5 | TRBD1
CASSVALAGEQFF | TGTGCCAGCAGCGTAGCGCTAGCGGGAGAGCAGTTCTTC | NA | TRBJ2-1 | TRBV9 | TRBD2
CASSALTGVDGYTF | TGTGCCAGCAGTGCCCTGACAGGGGTCGATGGCTACACCTTC | NA | TRBJ1-2 | TRBV25-1 | TRBD1
CASSLLGRLSSDSYEQYF | TGTGCCAGCAGTTTATTGGGTAGACTTAGTAGCGATTCCTACGAGCAGTACTTC | NA | TRBJ2-7 | TRBV28 | NA
CASSSGQGGDSTQYF | TGTGCCAGCAGCTCGGGACAGGGAGGCGATAGTACGCAGTATTTT | NA | TRBJ2-3 | TRBV11-3 | TRBD1
CASRPLGTAYNSPLHF | TGTGCCAGCAGGCCACTTGGGACAGCTTATAATTCACCCCTCCACTTT | NA | TRBJ1-6 | TRBV28 | TRBD1
CASSLSRTGSEQFF | TGTGCCAGCAGCTTGTCCCGTACAGGATCAGAGCAGTTCTTC | once | TRBJ2-1 | TRBV7-9 | NA
CASSYSSRGSPYEQYF | TGTGCCAGCAGTTACTCGTCCAGGGGAAGCCCCTACGAGCAGTACTTC | few | TRBJ2-7 | TRBV6-2/TRBV6-3 | NA
CASSLQGGQPQHF | TGTGCCAGCAGCCTACAGGGAGGGCAGCCCCAGCATTTT | NA | TRBJ1-5 | TRBV7-8 | NA
CASSKGQGYEQYF | TGTGCCAGCAGTAAGGGACAGGGCTACGAGCAGTACTTC | few | TRBJ2-7 | TRBV6-5 | TRBD1
CASSVVQGLNTEAFF | TGTGCCAGCAGCGTAGTGCAGGGGCTCAACACTGAAGCTTTCTTT | NA | TRBJ1-1 | TRBV9 | NA
CASSLVQGQAYEQYF | TGTGCCAGCAGCTTAGTTCAAGGACAGGCCTACGAGCAGTACTTC | NA | TRBJ2-7 | TRBV11-2 | TRBD1
CAISYGRGGETQYF | TGTGCCATCAGTTATGGGAGGGGTGGGGAGACCCAGTACTTC | NA | TRBJ2-5 | TRBV10-3 | TRBD2
CASSGQGVGLTDTQYF | TGTGCCAGTAGCGGACAGGGAGTGGGTCTCACAGATACGCAGTATTTT | NA | TRBJ2-3 | TRBV19 | TRBD1
CARRSGYGYTF | TGTGCCAGGAGATCGGGCTATGGCTACACCTTC | NA | TRBJ1-2 | TRBV25-1 | NA
CASSPFNQETQYF | TGTGCCAGCTCACCATTTAACCAAGAGACCCAGTACTTC | NA | TRBJ2-5 | TRBV18 | NA
CASSQARAGEQYF | TGTGCCAGCAGCCAGGCCAGGGCTGGCGAGCAGTACTTC | NA | TRBJ2-7 | TRBV3-1/TRBV3-2 | NA
CAISEASHQNNSPLHF | TGTGCCATCAGTGAGGCCTCCCATCAGAATAATTCACCCCTCCACTTT | NA | TRBJ1-6 | TRBV10-3 | NA
CASSLQQGATEAFF | TGTGCCAGCAGCTTGCAACAGGGGGCCACTGAAGCTTTCTTT | many | TRBJ1-1 | TRBV7-3 | TRBD1
CALRGPNTGELFF | TGTGCCTTACGTGGGCCGAACACCGGGGAGCTGTTTTTT | NA | TRBJ2-2 | TRBV19 | NA
CASRTGSFLSTEAFF | TGTGCCAGTAGAACAGGGAGTTTTTTGAGTACTGAAGCTTTCTTT | few | TRBJ1-1 | TRBV19 | NA
CASSLDRGYTGELFF | TGTGCCAGCAGTTTGGACAGGGGTTACACCGGGGAGCTGTTTTTT | once | TRBJ2-2 | TRBV27 | TRBD1
CASSSYTGELFF | TGCGCCAGCAGCTCCTACACCGGGGAGCTGTTTTTT | NA | TRBJ2-2 | TRBV5-1 | NA
CATKSQAWNYNEQFF | TGTGCCACCAAATCACAGGCCTGGAATTACAATGAGCAGTTCTTC | NA | TRBJ2-1 | TRBV18 | NA
CASRLAGQITDTQYF | TGCGCCAGCAGACTGGCAGGGCAAATCACAGATACGCAGTATTTT | NA | TRBJ2-3 | TRBV5-1 | NA